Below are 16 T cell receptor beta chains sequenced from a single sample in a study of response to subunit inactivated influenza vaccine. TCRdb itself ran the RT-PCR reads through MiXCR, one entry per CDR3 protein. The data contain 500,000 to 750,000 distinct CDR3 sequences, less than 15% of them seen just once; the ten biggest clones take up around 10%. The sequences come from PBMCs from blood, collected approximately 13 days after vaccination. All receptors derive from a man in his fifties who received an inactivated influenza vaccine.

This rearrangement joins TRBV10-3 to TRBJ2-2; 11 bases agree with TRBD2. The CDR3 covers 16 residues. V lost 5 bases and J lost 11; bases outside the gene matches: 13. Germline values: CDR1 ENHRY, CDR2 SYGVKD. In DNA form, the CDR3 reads TGTGCCATCAGTTCCGGGACTAGCGGAGGCCCCCCAGAGCTGTTTTTT. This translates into CAISSGTSGGPPELFF.

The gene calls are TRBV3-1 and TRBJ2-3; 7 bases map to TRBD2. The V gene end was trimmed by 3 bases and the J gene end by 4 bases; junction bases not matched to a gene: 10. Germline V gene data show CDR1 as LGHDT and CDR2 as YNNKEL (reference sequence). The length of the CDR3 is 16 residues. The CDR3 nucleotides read TGTGCCAGCAGCCAGTTCCCGCGGGAGTCGGCAGATACGCAGTATTTT. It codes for CASSQFPRESADTQYF.

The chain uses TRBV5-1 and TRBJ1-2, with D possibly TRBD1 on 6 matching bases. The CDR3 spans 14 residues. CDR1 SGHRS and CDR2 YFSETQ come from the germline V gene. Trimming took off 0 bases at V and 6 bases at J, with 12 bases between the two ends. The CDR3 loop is CASSLAGRGDGYTF. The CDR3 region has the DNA TGCGCCAGCAGCTTGGCCGGCAGGGGCGATGGCTACACCTTC.

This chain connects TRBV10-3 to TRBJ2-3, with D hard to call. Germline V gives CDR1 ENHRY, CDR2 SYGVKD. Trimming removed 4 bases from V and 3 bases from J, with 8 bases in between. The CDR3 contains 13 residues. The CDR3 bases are TGTGCCATCAGTGGGGAAGCGACAGATACGCAGTATTTT. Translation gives CAISGEATDTQYF.

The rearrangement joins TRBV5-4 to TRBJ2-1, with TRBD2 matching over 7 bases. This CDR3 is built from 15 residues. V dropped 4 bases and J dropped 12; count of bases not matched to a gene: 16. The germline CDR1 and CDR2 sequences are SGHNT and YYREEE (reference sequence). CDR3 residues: CASSPAPGGSVGQFF. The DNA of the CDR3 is TGTGCCAGCAGCCCAGCTCCCGGGGGGTCAGTTGGGCAGTTCTTC. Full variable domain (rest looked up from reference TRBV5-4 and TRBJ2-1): ETGVTQSPTHLIKTRGQQVTLRCSSQSGHNTVSWYQQALGQGPQFIFQYYREEENGRGNFPPRFSGLQFPNYSSELNVNALELDDSALYLCASSPAPGGSVGQFFGPGTRLTVL.

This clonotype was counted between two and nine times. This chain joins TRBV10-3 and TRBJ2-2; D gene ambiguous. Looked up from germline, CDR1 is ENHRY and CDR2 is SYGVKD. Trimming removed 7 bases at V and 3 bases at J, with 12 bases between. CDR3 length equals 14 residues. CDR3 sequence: CAITIDPDTGELFF. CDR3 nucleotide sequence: TGTGCCATCACCATCGACCCCGACACCGGGGAGCTGTTTTTT.

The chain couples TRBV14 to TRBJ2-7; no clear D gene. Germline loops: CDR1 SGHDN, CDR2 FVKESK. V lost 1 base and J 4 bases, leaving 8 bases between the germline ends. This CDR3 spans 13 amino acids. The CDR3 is CASSQGVQYEQYF. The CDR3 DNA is TGTGCCAGCAGCCAAGGGGTCCAATACGAGCAGTACTTC.

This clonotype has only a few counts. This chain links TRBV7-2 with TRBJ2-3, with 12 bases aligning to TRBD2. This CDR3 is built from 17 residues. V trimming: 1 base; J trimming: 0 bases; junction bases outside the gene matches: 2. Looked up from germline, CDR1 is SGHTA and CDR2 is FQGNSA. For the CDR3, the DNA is TGTGCCAGCAGCTTAGGGACTAGCGGGGAGAGCACAGATACGCAGTATTTT. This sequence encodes CASSLGTSGESTDTQYF.

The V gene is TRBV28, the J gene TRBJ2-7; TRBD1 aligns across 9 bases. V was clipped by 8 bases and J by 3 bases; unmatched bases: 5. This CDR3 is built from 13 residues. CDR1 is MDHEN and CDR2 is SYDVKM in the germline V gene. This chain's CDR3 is CASLRQGGYEQYF. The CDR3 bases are TGTGCCAGCCTCAGACAGGGGGGCTACGAGCAGTACTTC.

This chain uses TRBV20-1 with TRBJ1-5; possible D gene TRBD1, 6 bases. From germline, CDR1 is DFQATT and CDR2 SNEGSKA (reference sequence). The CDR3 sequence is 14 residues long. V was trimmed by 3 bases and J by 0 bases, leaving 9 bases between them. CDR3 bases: TGCAGTGCTAGCAGGGGCGATAGCAATCAGCCCCAGCATTTT. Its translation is CSASRGDSNQPQHF.

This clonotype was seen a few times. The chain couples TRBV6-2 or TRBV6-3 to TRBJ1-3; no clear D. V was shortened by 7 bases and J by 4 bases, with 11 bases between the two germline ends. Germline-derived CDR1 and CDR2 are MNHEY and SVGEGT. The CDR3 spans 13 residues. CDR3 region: CASKRTLGNTIYF. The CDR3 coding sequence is TGTGCCAGCAAGCGCACACTAGGAAACACCATATATTTT.

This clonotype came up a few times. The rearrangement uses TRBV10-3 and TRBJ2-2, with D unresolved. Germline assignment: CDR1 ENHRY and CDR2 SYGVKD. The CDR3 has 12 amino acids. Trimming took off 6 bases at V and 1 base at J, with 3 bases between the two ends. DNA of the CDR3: TGTGCCATCAGGGGGAACACCGGGGAGCTGTTTTTT. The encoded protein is CAIRGNTGELFF.

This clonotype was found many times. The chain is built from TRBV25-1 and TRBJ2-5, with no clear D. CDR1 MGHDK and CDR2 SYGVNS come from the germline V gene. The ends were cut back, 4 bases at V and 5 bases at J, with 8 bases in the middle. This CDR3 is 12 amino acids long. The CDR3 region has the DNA TGTGCCAGCAGTGGGGGTTGGGAGACCCAGTACTTC. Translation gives CASSGGWETQYF.

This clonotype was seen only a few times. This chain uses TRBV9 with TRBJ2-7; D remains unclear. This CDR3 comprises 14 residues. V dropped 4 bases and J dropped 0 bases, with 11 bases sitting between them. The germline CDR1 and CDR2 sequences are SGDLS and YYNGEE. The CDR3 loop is CASSRSVPSYEQYF. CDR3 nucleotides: TGTGCCAGCAGCAGGAGCGTTCCCTCCTACGAGCAGTACTTC.

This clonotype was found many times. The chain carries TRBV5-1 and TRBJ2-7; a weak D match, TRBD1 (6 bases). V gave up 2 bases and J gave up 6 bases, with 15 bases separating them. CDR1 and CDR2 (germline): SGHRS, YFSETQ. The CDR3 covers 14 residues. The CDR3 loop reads CASSFRAGAVEQYF. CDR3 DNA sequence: TGCGCCAGCAGCTTTAGGGCAGGGGCCGTCGAGCAGTACTTC.

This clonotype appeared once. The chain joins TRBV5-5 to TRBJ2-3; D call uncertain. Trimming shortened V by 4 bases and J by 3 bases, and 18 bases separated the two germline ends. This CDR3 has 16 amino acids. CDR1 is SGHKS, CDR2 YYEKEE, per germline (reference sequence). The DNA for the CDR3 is TGTGCCAGCAGCGCCCCACTGGGCACCGGTACAGATACGCAGTATTTT. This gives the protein CASSAPLGTGTDTQYF.